Below are 20 T cell receptor beta chains sequenced from a single sample in a study of blood T cell repertoires in COVID-19. The data were produced by immunoSEQ multiplex PCR, yet TCRdb's version contains in-frame clones alone and is incomplete. Of approximately 52,000 clones listed, around four fifths are singletons. Material for sequencing was peripheral blood. The receptors derive from a woman aged 80 or older with acute or convalescent COVID-19.

V is TRBV7-2 and J is TRBJ2-1; 7 bases match TRBD2. Losses at the gene ends were 8 bases for V and 0 bases for J; bases not matched to a gene: 13. Germline V gene lookup returns CDR1 SGHTA and CDR2 FQGNSA. The CDR3 totals 17 residues. CDR3 sequence reads: CASAAWGGSSSYNEQFF. The CDR3 DNA reads TGTGCCAGCGCCGCCTGGGGGGGTTCGAGCTCCTACAATGAGCAGTTCTTC. The entire variable domain, with the rest obtained from reference TRBV7-2 and TRBJ2-1, is as follows: GAGVSQSPSNKVTEKGKDVELRCDPISGHTALYWYRQSLGQGLEFLIYFQGNSAPDKSGLPSDRFSAERTGGSVSTLTIQRTQQEDSAVYLCASAAWGGSSSYNEQFFGPGTRLTVL.

The rearrangement uses TRBV6-5 and TRBJ2-5; maybe TRBD2 (6 bases). V lost 2 bases, J lost 5 bases, and 15 bases lay in between. There are 15 residues in the CDR3. The V gene's germline CDR1 is MNHEY and CDR2 SVGAGI. The CDR3: CASSYGGSPKETQYF. DNA for the CDR3: TGTGCCAGCAGTTACGGGGGGAGCCCCAAGGAGACCCAGTACTTC.

V gene TRBV3-1 (or the pseudogene TRBV3-2) combines with J gene TRBJ1-1; unclear D gene. V lost 1 base and J 2 bases, leaving 8 bases between the germline ends. Germline V gene lookup returns CDR1 LGHDT and CDR2 YNNKEL (reference sequence). There are 14 residues in the CDR3. The CDR3 nucleotides are TGTGCCAGCAGCCAAGCAATAGAAAACACTGAAGCTTTCTTT. Translated, it gives CASSQAIENTEAFF.

The genes are TRBV5-5 and TRBJ1-2; possibly TRBD1 for D (6 bases). Germline V gives CDR1 SGHKS, CDR2 YYEKEE (reference sequence). This CDR3 spans 15 amino acids. Deletions cut 3 bases from V and 8 bases from J, with 20 bases between. The CDR3 DNA sequence: TGTGCCAGCAGCTCCCAGTGGGGGCCCGTGGGGGGCTACACCTTC. It encodes CASSSQWGPVGGYTF.

V and J are TRBV18 and TRBJ2-5, with a tentative D call TRBD1 (6 bases). Germline assignment: CDR1 KGHSH and CDR2 LQKENI. This CDR3 is 17 amino acids long. Trimming took off 5 bases at V and 1 base at J, with 20 bases between the two ends. The CDR3 nucleotides are TGTGCCAGCTCATCACAAACACAGGGTTTTGGCCAAGAGACCCAGTACTTC. Amino acids: CASSSQTQGFGQETQYF.

In its sample, this clone was seen once. This chain links TRBV15 with TRBJ2-1, with TRBD1 matching 9 bases. This CDR3 contains 16 residues. Germline V lookup: CDR1 LNHNV, CDR2 YYDKDF (reference sequence). The junction had 9 bases not matched to a gene; V was cut back by 3 bases and J by 6 bases. The CDR3 sequence is CATSRTGTGYPNEQFF. The CDR3 nucleotides read TGTGCCACCAGCAGGACCGGGACAGGGTACCCCAATGAGCAGTTCTTC.

This chain links TRBV5-4 with TRBJ1-4; TRBD1 matches at 9 bases. The germline gives CDR1 SGHNT, CDR2 YYREEE (reference sequence). The CDR3 consists of 16 residues. J was trimmed by 8 bases and V by 4 bases; bases with no gene match: 12. CDR3 amino acids: CASSVGQGSLEEKLFF. The DNA for the CDR3 is TGTGCCAGCAGCGTGGGACAGGGCAGTTTAGAAGAAAAACTGTTTTTT. Full variable domain (missing parts from reference TRBV5-4 and TRBJ1-4): ETGVTQSPTHLIKTRGQQVTLRCSSQSGHNTVSWYQQALGQGPQFIFQYYREEENGRGNFPPRFSGLQFPNYSSELNVNALELDDSALYLCASSVGQGSLEEKLFFGSGTQLSVL.

The CDR3 here is CASSQTGTSGYEQYF. CDR3 sequence (DNA): TGCGCCAGCAGCCAAACCGGGACTAGCGGTTACGAGCAGTACTTC. The genes are TRBV4-1 and TRBJ2-7, with TRBD2 matching 11 bases. CDR1 is MGHRA, CDR2 YSYEKL, per germline. Trimming took 2 bases from V and 4 from J; bases not matched to a gene: 4. The CDR3 loop spans 15 amino acids.

The chain carries TRBV5-4 and TRBJ1-6; 10 bases match TRBD1. The germline V gene encodes CDR1 SGHNT and CDR2 YYREEE (reference sequence). The CDR3 runs 15 residues. The trim removed 0 bases at V and 9 bases at J, leaving 3 bases unmatched. The CDR3: CASSLGDRGISPLHF. For the CDR3, the DNA is TGTGCCAGCAGCTTGGGGGACAGGGGTATTTCACCCCTCCACTTT.

This chain joins TRBV5-1 and TRBJ2-6; no reliable D call. Trimming took 6 bases from V and 0 from J, leaving 10 bases between them. CDR1 is SGHRS and CDR2 is YFSETQ in the germline V gene. CDR3 length: 15 amino acids. The CDR3 nucleotides are TGCGCCAGCACCTCGAGAGGCTCTGGGGCCAACGTCCTGACTTTC. Amino acids: CASTSRGSGANVLTF.

V gene TRBV5-4 combines with J gene TRBJ2-3; 13 nucleotides line up with TRBD2. Germline V lookup: CDR1 SGHNT, CDR2 YYREEE (reference sequence). The CDR3 has 16 residues. Trimming cost V 3 bases and J 6 bases; bases outside gene matches: 7. CDR3 DNA: TGTGCCAGCAGCTACTCCGGGACTAGCGGGGTTGATACGCAGTATTTT. It translates to CASSYSGTSGVDTQYF.

The rearrangement links TRBV7-9 to TRBJ1-1; TRBD1 agrees at 8 bases. The CDR3 covers 14 residues. Germline trimming cut 6 bases from V and 1 base from J; bases unmatched to any gene: 4. CDR1 and CDR2 from the germline V gene are SEHNR and FQNEAQ (reference sequence). This chain's CDR3 is CASSPDRANTEAFF. CDR3 sequence (DNA): TGTGCCAGCAGTCCGGACAGGGCGAACACTGAAGCTTTCTTT.

The CDR3 DNA reads as TGCAGCGTTGTTGGCGGAGCCGGGGAGCTGTTTTTT. Protein product: CSVVGGAGELFF. J is TRBJ2-2 and V is TRBV29-1; D call uncertain. V gave up 4 bases and J gave up 6 bases, with 9 bases separating them. CDR1 and CDR2 (germline): SQVTM, ANQGSEA. The CDR3 sequence is 12 residues long.

The chain links TRBV3-1 (or the pseudogene TRBV3-2) to TRBJ1-5; maybe TRBD1 (5 bases). This CDR3 region has 13 residues. The V gene's germline CDR1 is LGHDT and CDR2 YNNKEL (reference sequence). V was trimmed by 0 bases and J by 7 bases, leaving 7 bases between them. The CDR3 coding sequence is TGTGCCAGCAGCCAAGACAGGGCCCAGCCCCAGCATTTT. This codes for CASSQDRAQPQHF.

In DNA, the CDR3 is TGTGCCAGCAGCTTAGGTCTACCAGGGGAGACCCAGTACTTC. The encoded protein is CASSLGLPGETQYF. The J gene is TRBJ2-5, the V gene TRBV7-9; D possibly corresponds to TRBD1 (5 bases). This CDR3 region has 14 residues. Germline CDR1 and CDR2: SEHNR and FQNEAQ (reference sequence). Trimming stripped 1 base from V and 5 bases from J, with 11 bases between. The full variable domain, with the rest looked up from reference TRBV7-9 and TRBJ2-5, is DTGVSQNPRHKITKRGQNVTFRCDPISEHNRLYWYRQTLGQGPEFLTYFQNEAQLEKSRLLSDRFSAERPKGSFSTLEIQRTEQGDSAMYLCASSLGLPGETQYFGPGTRLLVL.

The chain combines TRBV5-4 with TRBJ2-5, with D possibly being TRBD1 (6 bases). CDR1 is SGHNT and CDR2 is YYREEE in the germline V gene (reference sequence). Trimming removed 7 bases from V and 1 base from J, with 14 bases in between. This CDR3 is 14 amino acids long. CDR3 residues: CASGPDRLQETQYF. CDR3 DNA: TGTGCCAGCGGCCCCGACAGGCTCCAAGAGACCCAGTACTTC.

The table lists this clone with a few counts. The V and J genes are TRBV9 and TRBJ2-7; 8 bases agree with TRBD2. The CDR3 length is 16 residues. The V gene end was trimmed by 2 bases and the J gene end by 4 bases; junction bases not matched to a gene: 11. Germline CDR1 and CDR2: SGDLS and YYNGEE. The DNA of the CDR3 is TGTGCCAGCAGCGTGGCCAGCGGGGGCCGTTTTTACGAGCAGTACTTC. It is translated as CASSVASGGRFYEQYF.

The chain carries TRBV7-8 and TRBJ1-5; D not certain. Germline V gene lookup returns CDR1 SGHVS and CDR2 FQNEAQ. V was trimmed by 4 bases and J by 15 bases, leaving 13 bases between them. The CDR3 covers 11 residues. In DNA, the CDR3 is TGTGCCAGCAGCTCAGGAAGTGCCTGGCATTTT. This codes for CASSSGSAWHF.

Worth noting for this clone: Other DNA sequences in this sample translate to the same CDR3. The chain joins TRBV6-5 to TRBJ1-1; D not resolved. This CDR3 has 12 amino acids. Trimming cost V 4 bases and J 0 bases, with 3 bases left between them. CDR1 is MNHEY, CDR2 SVGAGI, per germline. CDR3 DNA sequence: TGTGCCAGCAGTTCCGTGAACACTGAAGCTTTCTTT. It specifies CASSSVNTEAFF.

This chain joins TRBV4-2 and TRBJ1-1; 8 bases map to TRBD1. The CDR3 sequence is 16 residues long. V shed 0 bases and J 1 base; nucleotides not matched to a gene: 4. The germline CDR1 and CDR2 sequences are LGHNA and YNFKEQ. The chain's CDR3 is CASSQDGDRPNTEAFF. The CDR3 DNA sequence: TGTGCCAGCAGCCAAGATGGGGACAGGCCGAACACTGAAGCTTTCTTT.